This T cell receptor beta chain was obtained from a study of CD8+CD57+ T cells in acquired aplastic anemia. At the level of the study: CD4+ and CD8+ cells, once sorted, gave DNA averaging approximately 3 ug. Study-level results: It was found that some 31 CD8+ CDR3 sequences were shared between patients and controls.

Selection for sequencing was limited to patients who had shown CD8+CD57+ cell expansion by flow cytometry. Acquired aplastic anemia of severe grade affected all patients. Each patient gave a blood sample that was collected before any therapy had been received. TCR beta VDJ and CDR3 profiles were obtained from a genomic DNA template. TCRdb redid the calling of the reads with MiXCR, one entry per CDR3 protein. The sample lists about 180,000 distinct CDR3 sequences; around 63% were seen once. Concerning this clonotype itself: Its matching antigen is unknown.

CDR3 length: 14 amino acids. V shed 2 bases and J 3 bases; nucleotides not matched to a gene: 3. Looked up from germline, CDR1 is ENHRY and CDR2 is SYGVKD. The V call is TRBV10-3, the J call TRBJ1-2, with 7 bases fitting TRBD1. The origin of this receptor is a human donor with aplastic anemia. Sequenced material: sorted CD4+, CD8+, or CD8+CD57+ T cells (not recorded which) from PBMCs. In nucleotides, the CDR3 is TGTGCCATCAGTGAGAGGGACAGAGACTATGGCTACACCTTC. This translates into CAISERDRDYGYTF.